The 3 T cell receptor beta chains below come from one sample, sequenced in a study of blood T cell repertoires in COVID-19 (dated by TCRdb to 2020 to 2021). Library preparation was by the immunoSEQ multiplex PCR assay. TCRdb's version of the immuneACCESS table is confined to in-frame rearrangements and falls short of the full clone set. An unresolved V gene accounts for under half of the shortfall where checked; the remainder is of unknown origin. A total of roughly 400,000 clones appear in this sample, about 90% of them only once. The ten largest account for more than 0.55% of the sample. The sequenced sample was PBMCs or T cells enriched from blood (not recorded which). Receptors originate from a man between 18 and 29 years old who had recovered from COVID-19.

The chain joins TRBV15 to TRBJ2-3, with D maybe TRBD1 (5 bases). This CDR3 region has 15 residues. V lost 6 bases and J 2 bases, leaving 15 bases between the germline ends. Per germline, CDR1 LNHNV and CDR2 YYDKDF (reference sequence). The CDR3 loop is CATRSRGFPTDTQYF. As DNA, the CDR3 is TGTGCCACCAGAAGTAGGGGATTTCCCACAGATACGCAGTATTTT.

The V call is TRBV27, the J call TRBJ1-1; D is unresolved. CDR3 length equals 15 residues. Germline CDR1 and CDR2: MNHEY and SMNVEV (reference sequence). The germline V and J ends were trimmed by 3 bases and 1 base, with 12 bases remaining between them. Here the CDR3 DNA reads TGTGCCAGCAGTTTGGGTCTCCGACAGAACACTGAAGCTTTCTTT. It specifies CASSLGLRQNTEAFF.

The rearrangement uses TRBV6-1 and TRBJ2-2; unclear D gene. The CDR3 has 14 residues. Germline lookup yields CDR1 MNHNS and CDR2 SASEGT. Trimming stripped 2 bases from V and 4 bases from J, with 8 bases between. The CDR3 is CASSEMALTGELFF. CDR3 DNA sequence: TGTGCCAGCAGTGAAATGGCCCTCACCGGGGAGCTGTTTTTT.